Included here is one TCR beta chain sequence, with context. What it binds is not known. Time point specified: newly diagnosed, previously untreated cHL patient sample. The authors purified CD4+ T cells from thawed PBMCs by magnetic negative selection. Trimming removed 3 bases from V and 1 base from J, with 9 bases in between. CDR1 and CDR2 (germline): SQVTM, ANQGSEA. The CDR3 is made up of 13 amino acids. These data originate in a study of PD-1 blockade in classical Hodgkin lymphoma. Study-wide results and limits: The repertoire differences lack a defined cause, possibly disease activity or prior therapy.

Some clones are missing from TCRdb's copy, which holds only in-frame ones; the method was immunoSEQ multiplex PCR. The table shows around 32,000 clones, with about 87% occurring only once. This sequence was found in a human donor with classical Hodgkin lymphoma. The chain combines TRBV29-1 with TRBJ1-1; D is uncertain. Material for sequencing was CD4+ T cells from blood. CDR3 loop: CSVEFRANTEAFF. DNA for the CDR3: TGCAGCGTTGAGTTCCGGGCGAACACTGAAGCTTTCTTT.